This T cell receptor beta chain stems from a study of T cell repertoires in cytomegalovirus infection. Across the study: Evidence of both CMV infection and a matching HLA type came from public TCR beta signatures. The study's findings and limits: Of the TCR beta families, the public ones yielded a cumulative frequency that identified carriers of CMV plus the relevant HLA.

Remarks on this clonotype: Its antigen is unidentified.

MiXCR, applied by TCRdb to the reads, yields one record per CDR3 protein. The repertoire includes roughly 500,000 distinct CDR3 sequences, approximately 15% of them detected once, and under 30% sits in the top ten. This CDR3 region has 15 residues. From germline, CDR1 is SGDLS and CDR2 YYNGEE. Trimming removed 3 bases at V and 2 bases at J, with 14 bases between. The sequence came from a human donor in good health (CMV status not recorded). Some clones in this sample may be carry-over from other donors' samples. The chain recombines TRBV9 with TRBJ1-1, with a weak D call TRBD1 (6 bases). Input material: CD8+ T cells from PBMCs. The CDR3 region has the DNA TGTGCCAGCAGCGGGGGGGGCAGGGTTAACACTGAAGCTTTCTTT. Encoded protein: CASSGGGRVNTEAFF.